One sample yielded the 20 T cell receptor beta chains listed below, sequenced in a study of molecular identifiers for immune sequencing clone quantification. TCRdb independently ran MiXCR on the PCR reads; one entry per CDR3 protein. The sample consists of about 320,000 distinct CDR3 sequences, roughly a quarter of them appearing once. Sequenced input: naive CD8+ T cells from blood, with Jurkat cell RNA spiked in. As to subset: FACS-sorted CD8+CD4-CCR7+CD45RA+ naive T cells. Receptors were obtained from a human donor in good health. Some libraries in this study had Jurkat cell RNA spiked in.

This clonotype was detected a few times. The chain carries TRBV5-1 and TRBJ2-1, with a possible D match to TRBD2 (6 bases). The CDR3 is 15 amino acids. The germline CDR1 and CDR2 sequences are SGHRS and YFSETQ. V lost 4 bases to trimming and J lost 4 bases, with 15 bases between them. This CDR3 is CASSATRSEYNEQFF. The CDR3 nucleotides read TGCGCCAGCAGCGCGACTAGATCCGAGTACAATGAGCAGTTCTTC.

V gene TRBV12-3 or TRBV12-4 combines with J gene TRBJ2-3; perhaps TRBD2 as D (6 bases). The CDR3 has 15 amino acids. The V end was cut by 6 bases, the J end by 1 base, with 14 bases between. The CDR3 sequence: CASSGSGGGTDTQYF. The CDR3, as DNA: TGTGCCAGCAGCGGGAGTGGAGGTGGCACAGATACGCAGTATTTT.

V gene TRBV9 combines with J gene TRBJ2-7, with D possibly called TRBD1 or TRBD2 (5 bases each). CDR1 and CDR2 (germline): SGDLS, YYNGEE. This CDR3 region has 15 residues. The germline V and J ends were trimmed by 3 bases and 3 bases, with 16 bases remaining between them. CDR3 sequence reads: CASSAGPDRSYEQYF. DNA for the CDR3: TGTGCCAGCAGCGCGGGGCCCGACAGAAGCTACGAGCAGTACTTC.

The chain links TRBV27 to TRBJ2-7, with a weak D call TRBD2 (6 bases). The germline CDR1 and CDR2 sequences are MNHEY and SMNVEV (reference sequence). The CDR3 spans 14 residues. V was pared by 3 bases and J by 4 bases, with 13 bases between. The CDR3 DNA reads as TGTGCCAGCAGTTTTGCGGGGAGAGGGTACGAGCAGTACTTC. This gives the protein CASSFAGRGYEQYF.

The chain couples TRBV7-2 to TRBJ2-3; 14 nucleotides match TRBD2. The length of the CDR3 is 20 residues. The germline CDR1 and CDR2 sequences are SGHTA and FQGNSA. V trimming: 3 bases; J trimming: 4 bases; junction bases outside the gene matches: 15. For the CDR3, the DNA is TGTGCCAGCAGCTTTTTGGGACTAGCGGGAGCCAGGACGCGCTCAGATACGCAGTATTTT. Encoded protein: CASSFLGLAGARTRSDTQYF.

In this sample, this clonotype turned up many times. J is TRBJ2-3 and V is TRBV7-9; TRBD2 aligns across 8 bases. The CDR3 is made up of 14 amino acids. V lost 7 bases, J lost 2 bases, and 5 bases stayed unmatched. CDR1 is SEHNR and CDR2 is FQNEAQ in the germline V gene (reference sequence). DNA for the CDR3: TGTGCCAGCAAGAGCGGGGGCCTCACAGATACGCAGTATTTT. Its protein product is CASKSGGLTDTQYF.

V gene TRBV28 combines with J gene TRBJ2-1; no reliable D call. V was trimmed by 8 bases and J by 12 bases, leaving 29 bases between them. Germline V CDR1 and CDR2: MDHEN, SYDVKM. The CDR3 is made up of 16 amino acids. The CDR3 DNA sequence: TGTGCCAGCTCACTCCCTGACCACCTGAACATTTGGGGGCAGTTCTTC. Translated, it gives CASSLPDHLNIWGQFF.

This clonotype was seen at least ten times. The chain carries TRBV29-1 and TRBJ2-3, with TRBD1 matching 7 bases. Germline-derived CDR1 and CDR2 are SQVTM and ANQGSEA. V was pared by 7 bases and J by 2 bases, with 6 bases of the junction left unmatched. This CDR3 has 13 residues. The CDR3 sequence is CSAWTGFTDTQYF. Written as DNA, the CDR3 is TGCAGCGCCTGGACAGGTTTCACAGATACGCAGTATTTT.

This clonotype was recorded a few times. The chain recombines TRBV7-8 with TRBJ1-1; 10 bases align to TRBD1. This CDR3 spans 15 amino acids. V lost 5 bases to trimming and J lost 6 bases; unmatched junction nucleotides: 9. Germline loops: CDR1 SGHVS, CDR2 FQNEAQ. The CDR3 sequence: CASSATRGTGAEAFF. DNA for the CDR3: TGTGCCAGCAGCGCTACTAGGGGGACAGGGGCTGAAGCTTTCTTT.

There are a few counts of this clonotype. V and J are TRBV28 and TRBJ2-7; 8 bases fit TRBD1. This CDR3 has 16 residues. V was clipped by 4 bases and J by 3 bases; unmatched bases: 11. Germline V gives CDR1 MDHEN, CDR2 SYDVKM. The CDR3 DNA follows: TGTGCCAGCAGTTCTCTCGGACAGGGCATCAGCTACGAGCAGTACTTC. This translates into CASSSLGQGISYEQYF.

The chain uses TRBV27 and TRBJ1-1, with D perhaps matching TRBD1 (6 bases). V shed 3 bases and J shed 4 bases, with 12 bases lying between them. This CDR3 is 14 amino acids long. Germline V lookup: CDR1 MNHEY, CDR2 SMNVEV (reference sequence). The CDR3 DNA reads as TGTGCCAGCAGTTTTGCAGGGGTGCCCACTGAAGCTTTCTTT. Protein: CASSFAGVPTEAFF.

This clonotype was recorded at least ten times. J is TRBJ2-2 and V is TRBV30; tentatively, D is TRBD1 (5 bases). Germline V gives CDR1 GTSNPN, CDR2 SVGIG (reference sequence). This CDR3 spans 13 amino acids. V gave up 3 bases and J gave up 1 base, with 6 bases separating them. Written as DNA, the CDR3 is TGTGCCTGGAGAAGGGGGAACACCGGGGAGCTGTTTTTT. Its protein product is CAWRRGNTGELFF. Drawing the rest from reference TRBV30 and TRBJ2-2, the complete variable domain is SQTIHQWPATLVQPVGSPLSLECTVEGTSNPNLYWYRQAAGRGLQLLFYSVGIGQISSEVPQNLSASRPQDRQFILSSKKLLLSDSGFYLCAWRRGNTGELFFGEGSRLTVL.

The chain carries TRBV4-3 and TRBJ2-1, with D possibly TRBD2 on 6 matching bases. The CDR3 contains 18 residues. Trimming took 3 bases from V and 5 from J, leaving 23 bases between them. Germline V gives CDR1 LGHNA, CDR2 YSLEER. This chain's CDR3 is CASSQPRVEGIRNNEQFF. CDR3 nucleotides: TGCGCCAGCAGCCAGCCCCGGGTGGAGGGGATAAGGAACAATGAGCAGTTCTTC.

In this sample, this clonotype turned up a few times. V usage is TRBV11-2 and J usage is TRBJ2-3; D is tentatively TRBD1 or TRBD2 (5 bases each). Germline V lookup: CDR1 SGHAT, CDR2 FQNNGV. The V end lost 3 bases, the J end lost 2 bases, and 12 bases lay between the germline ends. CDR3 length: 15 residues. The CDR3 nucleotides read TGTGCCAGCAGCTTCCGGGGCCGAAACACAGATACGCAGTATTTT. Translated: CASSFRGRNTDTQYF.

This sequence joins TRBV12-3 or TRBV12-4 and TRBJ2-2; the match to TRBD1 covers 8 bases. There are 20 residues in the CDR3. Trimming cost V 3 bases and J 3 bases; bases outside gene matches: 18. CDR3 amino acids: CASSFSSLIRGQADTGELFF. The DNA for the CDR3 is TGTGCCAGCAGTTTCTCCTCCCTTATCCGGGGACAGGCGGACACCGGGGAGCTGTTTTTT.

The table lists this clonotype with many counts. The rearrangement joins TRBV23-1 to TRBJ1-4; the D is unclear. TRBV23-1 is identified as an open reading frame with a role that is uncertain. V gave up 10 bases and J gave up 8 bases, with 17 bases separating them. The CDR3 spans 13 residues. The CDR3 loop is CATAGPDWEKLFF. The CDR3 nucleotides read TGCGCCACCGCCGGTCCTGATTGGGAAAAACTGTTTTTT.

This clonotype was seen a single time. A read error may explain this, as a much larger clone is one base away. The rearrangement joins TRBV9 to TRBJ2-7; the D gene is possibly TRBD2 (6 bases). Germline V gives CDR1 SGDLS, CDR2 YYNGEE. The CDR3 is made up of 14 amino acids. The CDR3, as DNA: TGTGCCAGCGGCGTAGGGCCTAGCGAGTACGAGCAGTACTTC. It yields the protein CASGVGPSEYEQYF.

A remark on this clonotype: Compared with germline, one end of the junction differs, possibly owing to a read error. This sequence joins TRBV5-3 and TRBJ2-3; 10 positions agree with TRBD1. TRBV5-3 has ORF status, its function being uncertain. The CDR3 spans 15 residues. CDR3 region: CASSAGTGEADTLYF. CDR3 nucleotide sequence: TGTGCCAGCAGCGCCGGGACAGGGGAGGCAGATACGCTGTATTTT.

At least ten counts were recorded for this clonotype. The chain links TRBV6-6 to TRBJ1-1; tentative D call: TRBD1 (6 bases). V gave up 2 bases and J gave up 2 bases, with 21 bases separating them. This CDR3 contains 18 residues. Per germline, CDR1 MNHNY and CDR2 SVGAGI (reference sequence). CDR3 nucleotide sequence: TGTGCCAGCAGTTACCCTCCAAGACAGGACAGCATAAACACTGAAGCTTTCTTT. This translates into CASSYPPRQDSINTEAFF.

For this clonotype: With a much larger clone just one base away, this may be a read error. CDR3 in amino acids: CASSLLGDSLTEAFF. The CDR3 DNA follows: TGTGCCAGCAGTTTATTAGGGGACAGTTTAACTGAAGCTTTCTTT. The V and J genes are TRBV27 and TRBJ1-1; 7 bases align to TRBD1. After removal of 1 base from V and 5 bases from J, the junction contained 7 bases not matched to a gene. CDR3 size: 15 residues. Looked up from germline, CDR1 is MNHEY and CDR2 is SMNVEV (reference sequence).